This TCR beta chain was captured by sequencing in a study of T cell responses to AZD1222 COVID-19 vaccine. V gave up 5 bases and J gave up 0 bases, with 8 bases separating them. Germline loops: CDR1 LGHDT, CDR2 YNNKEL (reference sequence). The CDR3 sequence is 15 residues long. Generated by immunoSEQ multiplex PCR, the TCRdb table keeps only in-frame clones and is missing some. The sample consists of 85,000 to 90,000 clones, around nine tenths of them appearing once. The sequence came from an adult who received the AZD1222 COVID-19 vaccine. This sample comprised peripheral blood, obtained 28 days after the second AZD1222 dose. The V call is TRBV3-1 (or the pseudogene TRBV3-2), the J call TRBJ2-6; D tentatively fits TRBD1 or TRBD2 (5 bases each). The CDR3 coding sequence is TGTGCCAGCAGCGGGACGGGCTCTGGGGCCAACGTCCTGACTTTC. Translating gives CASSGTGSGANVLTF.